The clone carrying this TCR beta chain was recorded many times. The data are from a study of blood T cells in healthy people across ages. From germline, CDR1 is SGHVS and CDR2 FNYEAQ. V dropped 6 bases and J dropped 6 bases, with 27 bases sitting between them. The CDR3 is 18 residues long. A J-beta primer mix and a sample-barcoded 5' primer were used in a second PCR of roughly 6 to 12 cycles. A single record per CDR3 protein comes from TCRdb applying MiXCR to the 5' RACE reads. The sample consists of 500,000 to 550,000 distinct CDR3 sequences, around 24% of them appearing once. The same specimen was also included in a second study, on T cells of mothers and their children.

V and J are TRBV7-6 and TRBJ2-1, with no clear D. The sequencing sample was made of blood. The receptor was derived from a boy aged 5-17 years in good health. In DNA, the CDR3 is TGTGCCAGCAGACCCGTCCCCGTGGGCACCCTCCTAGGCAATGAGCAGTTCTTC. It specifies CASRPVPVGTLLGNEQFF.